This T cell receptor (beta chain) was captured in a study of OX40 agonist ivuxolimab in advanced cancers. Trimming left V 1 base short and J 0 bases short, with 10 bases between. CDR1 is SGHNT and CDR2 is YENEEA in the germline V gene. The CDR3 spans 15 residues. Using immunoSEQ multiplex PCR, the repertoire was profiled, and TCRdb retains in-frame clones only, with some absent. Of roughly 76,000 clones listed, approximately 85% are singletons. Specimen: CD4+ or CD8+ T cells sorted from blood, collected in a trial of the OX40 agonist ivuxolimab. The chain carries TRBV11-3 and TRBJ2-7; no firm D call. This clonotype was sampled from an adult with an advanced solid tumor such as melanoma, head and neck, liver or kidney cancer. The CDR3 DNA follows: TGTGCCAGCAGCTTAGCACAGTCTGGCTCCTACGAGCAGTACTTC. Protein: CASSLAQSGSYEQYF.